Presented here are 30 T cell receptor beta chains from one specimen sequenced in a study of blood T cells in healthy people across ages. Alongside a J-beta primer mix, a sample-barcoded 5' primer served in a second PCR lasting about 7 to 11 cycles. Via MiXCR, TCRdb re-called the 5' RACE reads, giving one row per CDR3 protein. This sample has roughly 1,500,000 distinct CDR3 sequences; roughly 45% occur once, and the top ten carry 7% to 9%. Specimen: blood. These receptors came from a young woman in good health.

The gene calls are TRBV10-3 and TRBJ2-7; TRBD1 matches at 10 bases. This CDR3 has 16 amino acids. After removal of 4 bases from V and 0 bases from J, the junction contained 6 bases not matched to a gene. Germline CDR1 is ENHRY and CDR2 is SYGVKD. The chain's CDR3 is CAISGGQGSTSYEQYF. The CDR3 bases are TGTGCCATCAGTGGGGGACAGGGGTCAACCTCCTACGAGCAGTACTTC.

The genes are TRBV10-3 and TRBJ2-1; D is uncertain. The J call is doubtful: the DNA matches TRBJ2-7 better. Germline V gene lookup returns CDR1 ENHRY and CDR2 SYGVKD. The CDR3 extends over 15 amino acids. The CDR3 sequence is CAISESQSSYNEQYF. In DNA form, the CDR3 reads TGTGCCATCAGTGAGTCGCAGAGCTCCTACAATGAGCAGTACTTC.

This clonotype was detected many times. The rearrangement links TRBV20-1 to TRBJ1-4; D gene unclear. The CDR3 spans 15 residues. The germline CDR1 and CDR2 sequences are DFQATT and SNEGSKA (reference sequence). V shed 0 bases and J shed 5 bases, with 13 bases lying between them. CDR3 region: CSARDHQNGNEKLFF. In DNA form, the CDR3 reads TGCAGTGCTAGAGACCACCAGAATGGGAATGAAAAACTGTTTTTT.

This clonotype was observed a single time. The chain has TRBV5-1 and TRBJ2-5; 8 bases match TRBD1. Germline CDR1 is SGHRS and CDR2 is YFSETQ. J was trimmed by 4 bases and V by 3 bases; bases with no gene match: 8. The CDR3 consists of 15 residues. In DNA, the CDR3 is TGCGCCAGCAGCTCAGGACAGGGAGGCGGAGAGACCCAGTACTTC. It specifies CASSSGQGGGETQYF. Filled out from reference TRBV5-1 and TRBJ2-5, the complete variable domain reads KAGVTQTPRYLIKTRGQQVTLSCSPISGHRSVSWYQQTPGQGLQFLFEYFSETQRNKGNFPGRFSGRQFSNSRSEMNVSTLELGDSALYLCASSSGQGGGETQYFGPGTRLLVL.

The chain is built from TRBV12-3 or TRBV12-4 and TRBJ1-6; D might be TRBD1 (6 bases). The CDR3 is made up of 17 amino acids. Trimming removed 1 base from V and 0 bases from J, with 10 bases in between. This CDR3 reads CASSLVTGSSYNSPLHF. In DNA form, the CDR3 reads TGTGCCAGCAGTTTAGTAACAGGGAGCTCCTATAATTCACCCCTCCACTTT.

There are a few counts of this clonotype. The chain combines TRBV6-5 with TRBJ2-7; 8 positions match TRBD1. V lost 6 bases, J lost 2 bases, and 6 bases stayed unmatched. Germline values: CDR1 MNHEY, CDR2 SVGAGI. The CDR3 covers 14 residues. CDR3 amino acids: CASRIDRGPYEQYF. The CDR3, as DNA: TGTGCCAGCAGGATCGACAGGGGACCCTACGAGCAGTACTTC.

The chain carries TRBV7-2 and TRBJ2-3; 12 nucleotides match TRBD2. The length of the CDR3 is 15 residues. V dropped 5 bases and J dropped 5; count of bases not matched to a gene: 5. Germline CDR1 is SGHTA and CDR2 is FQGNSA. The CDR3 protein is CASSPGLAGQDTQYF. The DNA of the CDR3 is TGTGCCAGCAGCCCGGGACTAGCGGGTCAAGATACGCAGTATTTT.

This clonotype was detected only a few times. This chain connects TRBV7-8 to TRBJ1-2, with D maybe TRBD1 (5 bases). The CDR3 length is 16 residues. Germline V lookup: CDR1 SGHVS, CDR2 FQNEAQ. Trimming removed 0 bases from V and 2 bases from J, with 13 bases in between. This chain's CDR3 is CASSLAGVTPNYGYTF. Here the CDR3 DNA reads TGTGCCAGCAGCTTAGCGGGGGTCACACCCAACTATGGCTACACCTTC.

The chain couples TRBV9 to TRBJ2-5; TRBD2 might be the D (5 bases). This CDR3 spans 16 amino acids. The germline V and J ends were trimmed by 5 bases and 11 bases, with 28 bases remaining between them. Germline CDR1 SGDLS, CDR2 YYNGEE. CDR3 DNA: TGTGCCAGCAGTTCCCTCGGCGGAGGTCCCTACAATGAGCAGTACTTC. Translated, it gives CASSSLGGGPYNEQYF. Combining the CDR3 with reference TRBV9 and TRBJ2-5 gives the whole variable domain DSGVTQTPKHLITATGQRVTLRCSPRSGDLSVYWYQQSLDQGLQFLIQYYNGEERAKGNILERFSAQQFPDLHSELNLSSLELGDSALYFCASSSLGGGPYNEQYFGPGTRLLVL.

V gene TRBV20-1 combines with J gene TRBJ2-4, with D unclear. The tail of the sequence fits TRBJ2-7 better, so the J call may be wrong. This CDR3 comprises 12 residues. CDR1 is DFQATT and CDR2 is SNEGSKA in the germline V gene (reference sequence). CDR3 nucleotides: TGCAGTGCTAGAGAGTACGTATACGAGCAGTACTTC. Its translation: CSAREYVYEQYF.

The chain is built from TRBV20-1 and TRBJ2-7; maybe TRBD2 (5 bases). V lost 0 bases and J 0 bases, leaving 9 bases between the germline ends. The germline CDR1 and CDR2 sequences are DFQATT and SNEGSKA (reference sequence). The CDR3 is 14 amino acids. The CDR3, as DNA: TGCAGTGCTAGAGATAGCGTGAGCTCCTACGAGCAGTACTTC. As protein: CSARDSVSSYEQYF.

The chain recombines TRBV6-1 with TRBJ1-6, with 8 bases aligning to TRBD1. The germline CDR1 and CDR2 sequences are MNHNS and SASEGT. The CDR3 length is 17 residues. V shed 6 bases, J shed 4 bases, and the junction held 11 bases outside the gene matches. CDR3 sequence (DNA): TGTGCCAGCAGCCCTACTCGGACAGGGACGTATAATTCACCCCTCCACTTT. The encoded protein is CASSPTRTGTYNSPLHF.

This chain joins TRBV19 and TRBJ1-2; 9 bases match TRBD1. The CDR3 is 15 amino acids. Trimming took 6 bases from V and 4 from J; bases not matched to a gene: 9. Germline V gene data show CDR1 as LNHDA and CDR2 as SQIVND (reference sequence). This CDR3 reads CASRTPGQGTYGYTF. Here the CDR3 DNA reads TGTGCCAGTAGAACGCCGGGACAGGGAACCTATGGCTACACCTTC. Supplemented by reference TRBV19 and TRBJ1-2, the full variable domain reads DGGITQSPKYLFRKEGQNVTLSCEQNLNHDAMYWYRQDPGQGLRLIYYSQIVNDFQKGDIAEGYSVSREKKESFPLTVTSAQKNPTAFYLCASRTPGQGTYGYTFGSGTRLTVV.

Ten or more counts support this clonotype. The chain joins TRBV12-3 or TRBV12-4 to TRBJ1-2, with TRBD1 as a possible D gene (5 bases). CDR3 length: 13 residues. V dropped 3 bases and J dropped 7 bases, with 12 bases sitting between them. CDR3 residues: CASSLGGSGGYTF. For the CDR3, the DNA is TGTGCCAGCAGTTTGGGGGGGTCGGGTGGCTACACCTTC.

The genes are TRBV3-1 and TRBJ1-1; no definite D call. Germline loops: CDR1 LGHDT, CDR2 YNNKEL (reference sequence). The CDR3 extends over 15 amino acids. With 7 bases removed from V and 1 base from J, the gap between germline ends came to 16 bases. The CDR3 reads CASNSLRSGNTEAFF. The CDR3 DNA follows: TGTGCCAGCAACAGCTTAAGGTCGGGGAACACTGAAGCTTTCTTT.

The J gene is TRBJ1-2, the V gene TRBV19; D is perhaps TRBD1 (6 bases). This CDR3 is 16 amino acids long. V lost 2 bases to trimming and J lost 0 bases, with 13 bases between them. CDR1 LNHDA and CDR2 SQIVND come from the germline V gene (reference sequence). CDR3 DNA sequence: TGTGCCAGTAGTATACACGGCCGGGACACTAACTATGGCTACACCTTC. Residues: CASSIHGRDTNYGYTF.

This chain joins TRBV7-9 and TRBJ2-3, with 7 bases identical to TRBD2. CDR3 length: 16 amino acids. V lost 3 bases to trimming and J lost 2 bases; unmatched junction nucleotides: 8. Germline CDR1 SEHNR, CDR2 FQNEAQ (reference sequence). CDR3 amino acids: CASSFFGGSNTDTQYF. The DNA of the CDR3 is TGTGCCAGCAGCTTTTTCGGCGGGAGTAACACAGATACGCAGTATTTT.

This chain uses TRBV11-2 with TRBJ2-7; no firm D call. V lost 5 bases to trimming and J lost 0 bases, with 14 bases between them. This CDR3 has 15 amino acids. The germline gives CDR1 SGHAT, CDR2 FQNNGV. CDR3 protein: CASSGILGPSYEQYF. In DNA form, the CDR3 reads TGTGCCAGCAGCGGAATTCTGGGCCCCTCCTACGAGCAGTACTTC.

This clonotype was picked up a small number of times. The rearrangement links TRBV5-1 to TRBJ2-1; 9 bases fit TRBD2. The V gene end was trimmed by 0 bases and the J gene end by 8 bases; junction bases not matched to a gene: 6. Germline CDR1 is SGHRS and CDR2 is YFSETQ. The CDR3 consists of 15 residues. CDR3: CASSLVVAGVYEQFF. DNA for the CDR3: TGCGCCAGCAGCTTGGTGGTAGCGGGGGTCTATGAGCAGTTCTTC.

The genes are TRBV5-1 and TRBJ1-2, with 7 bases identical to TRBD1. Germline lookup yields CDR1 SGHRS and CDR2 YFSETQ. With 6 bases clipped from V and 2 bases from J, the junction kept 10 bases outside the gene matches. This CDR3 is 15 amino acids long. The DNA for the CDR3 is TGCGCCAGCACGCCGGGACAGAGAGAGAACTATGGCTACACCTTC. Translated: CASTPGQRENYGYTF. Complete variable domain (other parts from reference TRBV5-1 and TRBJ1-2): KAGVTQTPRYLIKTRGQQVTLSCSPISGHRSVSWYQQTPGQGLQFLFEYFSETQRNKGNFPGRFSGRQFSNSRSEMNVSTLELGDSALYLCASTPGQRENYGYTFGSGTRLTVV.

This clonotype showed up just a few times. The V and J genes are TRBV12-3 or TRBV12-4 and TRBJ2-3; 8 bases are a match to TRBD2. The CDR3 contains 17 residues. The ends lost 7 bases at V and 1 base at J; junction bases unmatched: 13. CDR3 region: CASNQPQRGLRTDTQYF. CDR3 coding DNA: TGTGCCAGCAACCAACCCCAGCGGGGGCTCCGCACAGATACGCAGTATTTT.

The gene calls are TRBV7-2 and TRBJ1-5; D ambiguous. V was trimmed by 4 bases and J by 9 bases, leaving 10 bases between them. This CDR3 is built from 12 residues. Germline values: CDR1 SGHTA, CDR2 FQGNSA. CDR3 nucleotide sequence: TGTGCCAGCAGCTACTACGGAGGGCCCCAGCATTTT. Translated: CASSYYGGPQHF.

The chain is built from TRBV20-1 and TRBJ2-7; no clear D. V was cut by 3 bases and J by 0 bases, with 15 bases left in between. The CDR3 extends over 15 amino acids. CDR1 is DFQATT, CDR2 SNEGSKA, per germline (reference sequence). The CDR3 region is CSARPNLLSSYEQYF. The CDR3 DNA sequence: TGCAGTGCTAGGCCAAATTTGCTTAGCTCCTACGAGCAGTACTTC.

This chain connects TRBV4-1 to TRBJ2-1; D gene unclear. The germline gives CDR1 MGHRA, CDR2 YSYEKL. The V end lost 4 bases, the J end lost 0 bases, and 13 bases lay between the germline ends. The CDR3 length is 16 residues. In DNA, the CDR3 is TGCGCCAGCAGCCCGCCCGACCAGCTCTCCTACAATGAGCAGTTCTTC. Translating gives CASSPPDQLSYNEQFF.

This chain uses TRBV27 with TRBJ1-2; perhaps TRBD1 as D (5 bases). V gave up 5 bases and J gave up 10 bases, with 23 bases separating them. CDR3 length equals 15 residues. Germline CDR1 and CDR2: MNHEY and SMNVEV (reference sequence). The CDR3 sequence is CASSRTGTGRFYYTF. CDR3 DNA: TGTGCCAGCAGTCGGACCGGGACGGGTCGATTTTACTACACCTTC.

This clonotype was seen many times. This chain uses TRBV29-1 with TRBJ2-3; tentative D call: TRBD2 (5 bases). Trimming stripped 3 bases from V and 2 bases from J, with 9 bases between. This CDR3 spans 13 amino acids. CDR1 SQVTM and CDR2 ANQGSEA come from the germline V gene. The CDR3 sequence is CSVDRGSTDTQYF. The CDR3 DNA reads as TGCAGCGTTGACCGGGGATCCACAGATACGCAGTATTTT.

This chain links TRBV12-3 or TRBV12-4 with TRBJ1-2; a weak D match, TRBD1 (5 bases). This CDR3 comprises 13 residues. Trimming cost V 7 bases and J 5 bases, with 14 bases left between them. The CDR3 DNA sequence: TGTGCCAGCAACCCCCAGGGACCTTATGGCTACACCTTC. It translates to CASNPQGPYGYTF.

This clonotype was detected a few times. This chain joins TRBV7-9 and TRBJ2-3; D may be TRBD1 (5 bases). Trimming took off 5 bases at V and 2 bases at J, with 11 bases between the two ends. The CDR3 extends over 14 amino acids. Germline-derived CDR1 and CDR2 are SEHNR and FQNEAQ (reference sequence). DNA of the CDR3: TGTGCCAGCAGCCCAAGACAGAACACAGATACGCAGTATTTT. Encoded protein: CASSPRQNTDTQYF.

This clonotype occurred a few times. This chain links TRBV4-1 with TRBJ2-3, with 9 bases fitting TRBD2. J lost 1 base, V lost 0 bases, and 8 bases had no gene match. The CDR3 runs 18 residues. CDR1 MGHRA and CDR2 YSYEKL come from the germline V gene. In DNA, the CDR3 is TGCGCCAGCAGCCAAGATCCCACGCGGGGGGGCCGCACAGATACGCAGTATTTT. Residues: CASSQDPTRGGRTDTQYF.

This sequence joins TRBV20-1 and TRBJ2-1, with 14 bases identical to TRBD2. Germline V gene sequence: CDR1 DFQATT, CDR2 SNEGSKA (reference sequence). This CDR3 spans 17 amino acids. With V trimmed by 6 bases and J by 3 bases, 10 bases remained unmatched. The CDR3 loop reads CSASGLAGALNYNEQFF. CDR3 DNA: TGCAGTGCCTCGGGACTAGCGGGAGCCCTTAACTACAATGAGCAGTTCTTC.